This TCR beta chain was sequenced in a study of PD-1 blockade in classical Hodgkin lymphoma. Findings of the study overall: Newly diagnosed patients were said to have less baseline TCR diversity than healthy donors did. CD4+ TCR diversity climbed significantly by C4D1, unlike CD8+ TCR diversity.

Each patient's relapse followed autologous stem cell transplantation, and brentuximab vedotin exposure varied. Notes on this clone: What it binds is not known.

TCRdb's table, derived via immunoSEQ multiplex PCR, lists solely in-frame clones and lacks some. The sample holds more than 140,000 clones, approximately 80% seen once. The CDR3 is 12 amino acids. CDR1 SGHTA and CDR2 FQGNSA come from the germline V gene. V was shortened by 2 bases and J by 8 bases, with 7 bases between the two germline ends. The rearrangement links TRBV7-2 to TRBJ1-5, with D possibly being TRBD1 (5 bases). The sequence was collected from a human donor with classical Hodgkin lymphoma. Sequenced material: peripheral blood mononuclear cells (PBMCs), taken before the second cycle of nivolumab. Written as DNA, the CDR3 is TGTGCCAGCAGCTTAACGGGGGAGCCCCAGCATTTT. This codes for CASSLTGEPQHF.